Sequencing of this T cell receptor beta chain was carried out in a study of T-cell memory formation after mild COVID-19. Study-wide background: TCR clusters showed largely donor specificity.

This CDR3 comprises 13 residues. Germline V CDR1 and CDR2: SGHDN, FVKESK. V dropped 4 bases and J dropped 8; count of bases not matched to a gene: 7. TCRdb redid the calling of the 5' RACE reads with MiXCR, one entry per CDR3 protein. The table includes roughly 240,000 distinct CDR3 sequences, 15% to 20% detected once. The TCR comes from a young man who had mild COVID-19 (a few samples of this study predate the infection). Cell type and time point are not known. The specimen was PBMCs or a T cell subset sorted from them (not recorded which). The chain recombines TRBV14 with TRBJ1-2; 7 nucleotides match TRBD1. CDR3 region: CASSPNRGDGYTF. In DNA, the CDR3 is TGTGCCAGCAGCCCAAACAGGGGAGACGGCTACACCTTC.